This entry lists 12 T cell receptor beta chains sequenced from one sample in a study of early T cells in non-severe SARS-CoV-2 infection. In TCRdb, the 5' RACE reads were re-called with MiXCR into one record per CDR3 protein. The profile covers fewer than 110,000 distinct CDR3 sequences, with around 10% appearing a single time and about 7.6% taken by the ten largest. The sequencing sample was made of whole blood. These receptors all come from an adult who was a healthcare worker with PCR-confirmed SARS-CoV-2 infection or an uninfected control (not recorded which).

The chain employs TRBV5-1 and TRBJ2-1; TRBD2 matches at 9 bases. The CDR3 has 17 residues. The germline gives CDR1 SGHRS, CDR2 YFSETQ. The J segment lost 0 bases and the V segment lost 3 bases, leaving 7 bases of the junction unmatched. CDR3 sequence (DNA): TGCGCCAGCAGCTCCCCTAGCGGGGACGTCTCCTACAATGAGCAGTTCTTC. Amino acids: CASSSPSGDVSYNEQFF.

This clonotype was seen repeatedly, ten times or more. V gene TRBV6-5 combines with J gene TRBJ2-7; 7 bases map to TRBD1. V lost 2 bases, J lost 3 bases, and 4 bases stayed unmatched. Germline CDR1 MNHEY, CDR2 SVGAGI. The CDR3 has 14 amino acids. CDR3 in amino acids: CASSYLAGGYEQYF. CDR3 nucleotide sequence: TGTGCCAGCAGTTACCTAGCAGGGGGCTACGAGCAGTACTTC.

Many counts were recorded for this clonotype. The DNA of the CDR3 is TGTGCCAGCAGGCAATATCAGGGACACCGAGATACGCAGTATTTT. Translating gives CASRQYQGHRDTQYF. The V gene is TRBV7-9, the J gene TRBJ2-3, with a weak D call TRBD1 (6 bases). CDR1 and CDR2 from the germline V gene are SEHNR and FQNEAQ (reference sequence). The V end lost 6 bases, the J end lost 5 bases, and 18 bases lay between the germline ends. The CDR3 runs 15 residues.

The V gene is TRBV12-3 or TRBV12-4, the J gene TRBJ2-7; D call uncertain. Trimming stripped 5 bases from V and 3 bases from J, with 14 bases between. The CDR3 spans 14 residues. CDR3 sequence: CASSATNINYEQYF. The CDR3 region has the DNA TGTGCCAGCAGTGCTACCAACATTAACTACGAGCAGTACTTC.

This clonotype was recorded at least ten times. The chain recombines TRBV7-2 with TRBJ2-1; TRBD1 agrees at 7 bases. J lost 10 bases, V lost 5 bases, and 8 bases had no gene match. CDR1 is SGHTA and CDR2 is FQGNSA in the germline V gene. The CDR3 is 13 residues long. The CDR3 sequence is CASSSRSGQEQFF. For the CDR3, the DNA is TGTGCCAGCAGCAGCCGATCGGGACAGGAGCAGTTCTTC. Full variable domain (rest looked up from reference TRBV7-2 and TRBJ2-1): GAGVSQSPSNKVTEKGKDVELRCDPISGHTALYWYRQSLGQGLEFLIYFQGNSAPDKSGLPSDRFSAERTGGSVSTLTIQRTQQEDSAVYLCASSSRSGQEQFFGPGTRLTVL.

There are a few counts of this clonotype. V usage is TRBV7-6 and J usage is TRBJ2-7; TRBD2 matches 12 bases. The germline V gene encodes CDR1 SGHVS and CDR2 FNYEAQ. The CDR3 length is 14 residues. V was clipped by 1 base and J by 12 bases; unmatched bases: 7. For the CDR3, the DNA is TGTGCCAGCAGCTTAGTCACTAGCGGGAGGCATTTGTACTTC. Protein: CASSLVTSGRHLYF.

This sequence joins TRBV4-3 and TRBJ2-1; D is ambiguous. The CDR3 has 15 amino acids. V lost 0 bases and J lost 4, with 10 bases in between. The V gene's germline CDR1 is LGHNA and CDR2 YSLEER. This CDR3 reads CASSQDESRYNEQFF. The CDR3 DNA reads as TGCGCCAGCAGCCAAGACGAAAGCAGATACAATGAGCAGTTCTTC.

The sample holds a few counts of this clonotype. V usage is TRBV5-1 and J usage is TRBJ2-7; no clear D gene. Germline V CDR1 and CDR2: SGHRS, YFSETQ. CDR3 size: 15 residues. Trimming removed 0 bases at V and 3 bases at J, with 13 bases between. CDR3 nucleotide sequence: TGCGCCAGCAGCTTGGAAGGTCCGGCTAGCTACGAGCAGTACTTC. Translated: CASSLEGPASYEQYF. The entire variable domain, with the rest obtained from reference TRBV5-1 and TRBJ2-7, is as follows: KAGVTQTPRYLIKTRGQQVTLSCSPISGHRSVSWYQQTPGQGLQFLFEYFSETQRNKGNFPGRFSGRQFSNSRSEMNVSTLELGDSALYLCASSLEGPASYEQYFGPGTRLTVT.

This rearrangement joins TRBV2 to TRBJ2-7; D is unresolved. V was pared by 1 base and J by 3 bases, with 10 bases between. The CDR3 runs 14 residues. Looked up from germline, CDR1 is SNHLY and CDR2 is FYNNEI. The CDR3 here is CASSEVVGNYEQYF. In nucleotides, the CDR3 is TGTGCCAGCAGTGAAGTCGTCGGCAACTACGAGCAGTACTTC.

CDR3 in amino acids: CASSSGPGTFF. The CDR3 DNA reads TGTGCCAGCAGCTCCGGGCCGGGGACTTTCTTT. This chain links TRBV7-9 with TRBJ1-1; no clear D gene. There are 11 residues in the CDR3. Germline-derived CDR1 and CDR2 are SEHNR and FQNEAQ (reference sequence). Trimming took off 4 bases at V and 12 bases at J, with 12 bases between the two ends.

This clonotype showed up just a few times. DNA for the CDR3: TGTGCCAGCAGCTTAGTGTCTGGAGGTGAAGCTTTCTTT. It is translated as CASSLVSGGEAFF. The chain links TRBV11-2 to TRBJ1-1; D remains ambiguous. V lost 1 base and J 7 bases, leaving 10 bases between the germline ends. CDR1 is SGHAT, CDR2 FQNNGV, per germline. This CDR3 spans 13 amino acids.

The DNA of the CDR3 is TGTGCCAGCAGCGTTGAGGGGTTGACAGATACGCAGTATTTT. Amino acids: CASSVEGLTDTQYF. This chain joins TRBV9 and TRBJ2-3; either TRBD1 or TRBD2 may supply D (5 bases each). This CDR3 comprises 14 residues. Trimming left V 2 bases short and J 3 bases short, with 10 bases between. Germline CDR1 and CDR2: SGDLS and YYNGEE.